The 29 T cell receptor beta chains reported below all come from one sample, sequenced in a study of post-analysis software for immune sequencing data. Study-level findings and limits: Five or six TRBV segments (TRBV5-6, TRBV5-1 and TRBV20-1 among them) occurred more frequently in patients than in controls.

TCR beta libraries were prepared from cDNA with unique molecular identifiers. One entry per CDR3 protein results from TCRdb running MiXCR on the PCR reads. Found here are a few hundred thousand distinct CDR3 sequences, roughly 35% of them singletons; the top ten hold roughly 13%. These receptors lack a known antigen. Material: blood. The source of these receptors is a girl aged 10 to 17 with multiple sclerosis.

As regards this clonotype: Given a much more abundant clone one base away, this may be a read error. This rearrangement joins TRBV28 to TRBJ2-2; the D gene is possibly TRBD2 (5 bases). CDR1 and CDR2 from the germline V gene are MDHEN and SYDVKM. The CDR3 runs 16 residues. CDR3 sequence: CASSPGGSRGAGERFF. The CDR3 region has the DNA TGTGCCAGCAGCCCCGGAGGCAGCCGAGGCGCCGGGGAGCGGTTTTTT.

The rearrangement joins TRBV6-5 to TRBJ1-6; D unclear. Germline CDR1 MNHEY, CDR2 SVGAGI. Trimming removed 4 bases from V and 7 bases from J, with 20 bases in between. This CDR3 region has 17 residues. CDR3 coding DNA: TGTGCCAGCAGTTCCCGAGGTCCCCCAGGTGGGAATTCACCCCTCCACTTT. The encoded protein is CASSSRGPPGGNSPLHF.

This clonotype was counted a few times. This rearrangement joins TRBV10-2 to TRBJ2-5; 7 nucleotides match TRBD2. V lost 6 bases, J lost 11 bases, and 18 bases stayed unmatched. CDR3 length: 15 amino acids. CDR1 WSHSY and CDR2 SAAADI come from the germline V gene. Written as DNA, the CDR3 is TGCGCCAGCAGGAAAGGGGACTACCCTTCCTACGTGCAGTACTTC. Translated: CASRKGDYPSYVQYF.

In its sample, this clonotype was seen many times. This chain joins TRBV3-1 and TRBJ1-1; 7 bases map to TRBD1. Germline V lookup: CDR1 LGHDT, CDR2 YNNKEL (reference sequence). The CDR3 contains 14 residues. V shed 1 base, J shed 1 base, and the junction held 0 bases outside the gene matches. This chain's CDR3 is CASSQGDRNTEAFF. The CDR3 nucleotides read TGTGCCAGCAGCCAAGGGGACAGGAACACTGAAGCTTTCTTT.

The V call is TRBV27, the J call TRBJ2-7; D gene ambiguous. With 1 base removed from V and 7 bases from J, the gap between germline ends came to 14 bases. This CDR3 contains 14 residues. Germline V gives CDR1 MNHEY, CDR2 SMNVEV (reference sequence). The CDR3 DNA reads TGTGCCAGCAGTTTATACTATTCCGAACAGGAGCAGTACTTC. Amino acids: CASSLYYSEQEQYF.

The J gene is TRBJ2-1, the V gene TRBV12-3 or TRBV12-4, with D unclear. The CDR3 runs to 14 residues. Trimming stripped 7 bases from V and 5 bases from J, with 15 bases between. DNA for the CDR3: TGTGCCAGCACCCCGGGTAGCCCGGACAATGAGCAGTTCTTC. This gives the protein CASTPGSPDNEQFF.

The chain employs TRBV2 and TRBJ1-2; possible D gene TRBD1, 6 bases. The CDR3 runs 13 residues. Germline values: CDR1 SNHLY, CDR2 FYNNEI. V dropped 6 bases and J dropped 0 bases, with 8 bases sitting between them. In nucleotides, the CDR3 is TGTGCCAGCAGAAGGACAGCTAACTATGGCTACACCTTC. It is translated as CASRRTANYGYTF.

This clonotype was seen only a few times. The chain carries TRBV12-3 or TRBV12-4 and TRBJ2-1, with 11 bases that match TRBD1. After removal of 9 bases from V and 7 bases from J, the junction contained 11 bases not matched to a gene. The CDR3 runs 15 residues. The CDR3 sequence: CASQRRGQGVNEQFF. In DNA, the CDR3 is TGTGCCAGTCAAAGAAGGGGACAGGGGGTGAATGAGCAGTTCTTC.

The V call is TRBV5-6, the J call TRBJ2-1, with 8 bases aligning to TRBD2. The V segment lost 4 bases and the J segment 3 bases; nucleotides outside the gene matches: 9. Germline CDR1 and CDR2: SGHDT and YYEEEE. This CDR3 spans 16 amino acids. The CDR3 protein is CASSPRREVGYNEQFF. CDR3 bases: TGTGCCAGCAGCCCGAGGCGGGAGGTGGGCTACAATGAGCAGTTCTTC.

V is TRBV15 and J is TRBJ1-5; a weak D match, TRBD1 (5 bases). There are 15 residues in the CDR3. Germline-derived CDR1 and CDR2 are LNHNV and YYDKDF (reference sequence). Between the trimmed V and J ends, which lost 1 base and 3 bases, there was a span of 10 bases. The CDR3 coding sequence is TGTGCCACCAGCAGAGGACAGTCACCCAATCAGCCCCAGCATTTT. Its protein is CATSRGQSPNQPQHF.

The CDR3 DNA follows: TGTGCCGCCACGCTCAGGGTTGGAAACACCATATATTTT. Translation gives CAATLRVGNTIYF. This rearrangement joins TRBV24-1 to TRBJ1-3; possible D gene TRBD1, 5 bases. V was clipped by 12 bases and J by 3 bases, with 14 bases between them. The CDR3 runs 13 residues. Germline V gives CDR1 KGHDR, CDR2 SFDVKD.

This clonotype was seen repeatedly, ten times or more. The V call is TRBV4-1, the J call TRBJ2-5; 10 nucleotides match TRBD1. The length of the CDR3 is 13 residues. Germline V gene data show CDR1 as MGHRA and CDR2 as YSYEKL. The V gene end was trimmed by 8 bases and the J gene end by 5 bases; junction bases not matched to a gene: 5. CDR3 DNA: TGCGCCAGCCGACAGGGGGCGGGGGAGACCCAGTACTTC. Amino acid sequence: CASRQGAGETQYF.

The chain joins TRBV6-5 to TRBJ1-1, with D possibly matching TRBD1 (6 bases). CDR1 is MNHEY, CDR2 SVGAGI, per germline. The length of the CDR3 is 13 residues. Trimming left V 2 bases short and J 4 bases short, with 8 bases between. CDR3 protein: CASSYQGITEAFF. The CDR3 coding sequence is TGTGCCAGCAGTTACCAGGGGATCACTGAAGCTTTCTTT.

This clonotype was found many times. The chain has TRBV6-4 and TRBJ1-5; the D gene is possibly TRBD1 (5 bases). V was clipped by 6 bases and J by 1 base, with 7 bases between them. This CDR3 has 13 residues. Germline V lookup: CDR1 MRHNA, CDR2 SNTAGT. This chain's CDR3 is CASSRDSNQPQHF. In nucleotides, the CDR3 is TGTGCCAGCAGCCGGGACAGCAATCAGCCCCAGCATTTT.

Notes on this clonotype: One junction end does not reproduce the germline sequence, and a read error may be involved. The rearrangement links TRBV20-1 to TRBJ2-5; 9 bases map to TRBD2. CDR3 length equals 16 residues. Germline V gene sequence: CDR1 DFQATT, CDR2 SNEGSKA (reference sequence). The CDR3 region has the DNA TGCAGTGCTGGAGACTCCAAGCGGGGGGTCGAAGAGACCCAGTACTTC. This translates into CSAGDSKRGVEETQYF.

This chain connects TRBV6-1 to TRBJ2-1, with D possibly called TRBD1 or TRBD2 (5 bases each). The CDR3 sequence is 16 residues long. V lost 6 bases and J 5 bases, leaving 20 bases between the germline ends. Per germline, CDR1 MNHNS and CDR2 SASEGT. The CDR3 DNA reads as TGTGCCAGCAGCTATAGTTGGGCAGGGACGAACAATGAGCAGTTCTTC. This codes for CASSYSWAGTNNEQFF.

V gene TRBV7-3 combines with J gene TRBJ2-1, with TRBD1 matching 8 bases. CDR3 length: 14 residues. After removal of 5 bases from V and 6 bases from J, the junction contained 6 bases not matched to a gene. The germline CDR1 and CDR2 sequences are SGHTA and FQGTGA. The CDR3 DNA reads as TGTGCCAGCAGCCCCGGACAGGGCGTCAATGAGCAGTTCTTC. It is translated as CASSPGQGVNEQFF. Together with reference TRBV7-3 and TRBJ2-1, the CDR3 gives the full variable domain: GAGVSQTPSNKVTEKGKYVELRCDPISGHTALYWYRQSLGQGPEFLIYFQGTGAADDSGLPNDRFFAVRPEGSVSTLKIQRTERGDSAVYLCASSPGQGVNEQFFGPGTRLTVL.

This chain joins TRBV5-1 and TRBJ2-5; D unclear. Near its end, the DNA agrees better with TRBJ2-7, so the J call may be wrong. The CDR3 contains 13 residues. Germline V gives CDR1 SGHRS, CDR2 YFSETQ. CDR3 protein: CASSLGHTNEQYF. The CDR3 DNA follows: TGCGCCAGCAGCTTGGGGCATACCAACGAGCAGTACTTC.

The chain is built from TRBV7-9 and TRBJ2-1; 13 nucleotides match TRBD2. The J segment lost 0 bases and the V segment lost 5 bases, leaving 10 bases of the junction unmatched. This CDR3 has 19 residues. CDR1 and CDR2 (germline): SEHNR, FQNEAQ (reference sequence). The CDR3 nucleotides are TGTGCCAGCAGCCCCGTGAGACTAGCGGGGGGAAGCTCCTACAATGAGCAGTTCTTC. This translates into CASSPVRLAGGSSYNEQFF. Based on the CDR3 plus reference TRBV7-9 and TRBJ2-1, the full variable domain is DTGVSQNPRHKITKRGQNVTFRCDPISEHNRLYWYRQTLGQGPEFLTYFQNEAQLEKSRLLSDRFSAERPKGSFSTLEIQRTEQGDSAMYLCASSPVRLAGGSSYNEQFFGPGTRLTVL.

The V gene is TRBV2, the J gene TRBJ1-5; 8 bases match TRBD1. From germline, CDR1 is SNHLY and CDR2 FYNNEI. V shed 3 bases and J 2 bases; nucleotides not matched to a gene: 3. CDR3 length equals 15 residues. The CDR3 protein is CASSETGVGNQPQHF. The CDR3 DNA sequence: TGTGCCAGCAGTGAGACAGGGGTGGGCAATCAGCCCCAGCATTTT.

This sequence joins TRBV6-5 and TRBJ2-5; no firm D call. V was pared by 5 bases and J by 4 bases, with 11 bases between. The CDR3 totals 13 residues. CDR1 MNHEY and CDR2 SVGAGI come from the germline V gene. CDR3 nucleotide sequence: TGTGCCAGCAGTCAAACCAGGCGAGAGACCCAGTACTTC. Its protein is CASSQTRRETQYF.

The chain employs TRBV5-1 and TRBJ1-1; the D gene is possibly TRBD1 (6 bases). Trimming left V 5 bases short and J 3 bases short, with 11 bases between. This CDR3 contains 13 residues. The germline CDR1 and CDR2 sequences are SGHRS and YFSETQ. The CDR3 sequence is CASRSQGYTEAFF. CDR3 DNA: TGCGCCAGCAGATCACAGGGATACACTGAAGCTTTCTTT.

This chain links TRBV7-3 with TRBJ2-1; the match to TRBD2 covers 8 bases. The germline V gene encodes CDR1 SGHTA and CDR2 FQGTGA. This CDR3 contains 18 residues. Trimming removed 5 bases from V and 3 bases from J; junction bases left unmatched: 15. The DNA of the CDR3 is TGTGCCAGCAGCCCTGAGGCGGGGGGCCTAACACTCTACAATGAGCAGTTCTTC. Amino acids: CASSPEAGGLTLYNEQFF.

This clonotype has a handful of counts. The rearrangement joins TRBV27 to TRBJ1-2; D is uncertain. The CDR3 loop spans 13 amino acids. The germline gives CDR1 MNHEY, CDR2 SMNVEV (reference sequence). Trimming cost V 3 bases and J 7 bases, with 12 bases left between them. The DNA of the CDR3 is TGTGCCAGCAGTTTTGGTCCAGCGGCTGGCTACACCTTC. This encodes CASSFGPAAGYTF.

As concerns this clonotype: One end of the junction is discordant with germline, which a read error may explain. J is TRBJ2-7 and V is TRBV7-8; D call uncertain. Germline CDR1 and CDR2: SGHVS and FQNEAQ. This CDR3 comprises 13 residues. CDR3 amino acids: CTSSELRSYEQYF. In nucleotides, the CDR3 is TGTACCAGCAGCGAACTCCGATCCTACGAGCAGTACTTC.

The chain has TRBV7-3 and TRBJ2-2, with D maybe TRBD2 (6 bases). CDR3 length equals 15 residues. V was pared by 2 bases and J by 5 bases, with 12 bases between. Germline loops: CDR1 SGHTA, CDR2 FQGTGA. CDR3 region: CASSLAGPGTGELFF. DNA for the CDR3: TGTGCCAGCAGCTTAGCGGGGCCGGGGACCGGGGAGCTGTTTTTT.

The chain employs TRBV5-1 and TRBJ2-7; D gene uncertain. The CDR3 spans 14 residues. Per the germline V gene, CDR1 is SGHRS and CDR2 is YFSETQ. V lost 0 bases and J lost 0, with 7 bases in between. CDR3 sequence reads: CASSLGRPSYEQYF. CDR3 in DNA: TGCGCCAGCAGCTTGGGCAGACCCTCCTACGAGCAGTACTTC.

This clonotype has only a few counts. This chain connects TRBV2 to TRBJ2-1; D is undetermined. V gave up 9 bases and J gave up 12 bases, with 15 bases separating them. The CDR3 is made up of 11 amino acids. CDR1 is SNHLY, CDR2 FYNNEI, per germline. The CDR3 nucleotides read TGTGCCAGTTCTGCAGCCCTCGGGCAGTTCTTC. Amino acids: CASSAALGQFF.

With respect to this clonotype: This may be a read error, as it is one base from a much larger clone. The chain links TRBV4-2 to TRBJ1-5; weak D call: TRBD1 (5 bases). CDR1 LGHNA and CDR2 YNFKEQ come from the germline V gene. Deletions cut 0 bases from V and 5 bases from J, with 14 bases between. This CDR3 has 16 amino acids. CDR3 nucleotides: TGTGCCAGCAGCCAAGATCTGAGTCCAGGGCATCAGCCCCAGCATTTT. Its protein is CASSQDLSPGHQPQHF.